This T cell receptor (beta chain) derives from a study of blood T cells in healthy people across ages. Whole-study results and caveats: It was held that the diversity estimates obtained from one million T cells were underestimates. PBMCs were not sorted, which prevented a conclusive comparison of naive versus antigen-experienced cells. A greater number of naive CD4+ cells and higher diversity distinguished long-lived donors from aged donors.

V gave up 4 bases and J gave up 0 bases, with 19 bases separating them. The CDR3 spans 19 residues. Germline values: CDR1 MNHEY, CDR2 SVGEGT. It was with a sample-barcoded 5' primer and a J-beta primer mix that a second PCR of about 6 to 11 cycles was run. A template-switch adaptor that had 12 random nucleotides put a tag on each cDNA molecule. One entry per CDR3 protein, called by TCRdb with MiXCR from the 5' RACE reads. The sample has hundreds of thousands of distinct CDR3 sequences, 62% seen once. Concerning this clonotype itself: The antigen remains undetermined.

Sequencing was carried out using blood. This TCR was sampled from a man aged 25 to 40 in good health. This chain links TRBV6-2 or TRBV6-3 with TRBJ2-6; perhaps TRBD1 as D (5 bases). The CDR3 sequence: CASSLTDTQLISGANVLTF. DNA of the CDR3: TGTGCCAGCAGTTTGACAGATACACAGCTTATCTCTGGGGCCAACGTCCTGACTTTC.